A selection of T cell receptor beta chains follows, all from one sample in a study of T cell repertoires in cytomegalovirus infection. TCRdb processed the reads anew with MiXCR; each CDR3 protein has one entry. The sample carries around 250,000 distinct CDR3 sequences, about a sixth recorded once. Specimen: CD8+ T cells from PBMCs. The source of these receptors is a human donor in good health (CMV status not recorded). Some clones in this sample may be carry-over from other donors' samples. The CDR3 runs from the conserved cysteine through the conserved F or W. The order of the fields is D gene, J gene, V gene, clone size, CDR3 protein, CDR3 DNA. The D gene is left open where the match is weak. Size is omitted from some rows. Given values are once, few, many or a class for expanded clones.

d_gene: TRBD1; j_gene: TRBJ2-7; v_gene: TRBV20-1; abundance: .; CDR3aa: CSARPGQSLDYEQYF; CDR3nt: TGCAGTGCTAGACCGGGACAGAGTTTGGACTACGAGCAGTACTTC
d_gene: .; j_gene: TRBJ2-1; v_gene: TRBV27; abundance: few; CDR3aa: CASTILGGNEQFF; CDR3nt: TGTGCCAGCACTATTCTTGGGGGAAATGAGCAGTTCTTC
d_gene: TRBD1; j_gene: TRBJ2-7; v_gene: TRBV6-5; abundance: .; CDR3aa: CASSPAGTGFYEQYF; CDR3nt: TGTGCCAGCAGCCCCGCCGGGACAGGGTTCTACGAGCAGTACTTC
d_gene: .; j_gene: TRBJ1-2; v_gene: TRBV29-1; abundance: .; CDR3aa: CSGAGNGGANYGYTF; CDR3nt: TGCAGCGGTGCCGGGAATGGGGGAGCAAACTATGGCTACACCTTC
d_gene: .; j_gene: TRBJ2-1; v_gene: TRBV5-1; abundance: few; CDR3aa: CASSLEGQRDNEQFF; CDR3nt: TGCGCCAGCAGCTTGGAAGGACAGAGGGACAATGAGCAGTTCTTC
d_gene: TRBD1; j_gene: TRBJ1-4; v_gene: TRBV7-2; abundance: many; CDR3aa: CASSLAGQGAREKLFF; CDR3nt: TGTGCCAGCAGCTTAGCCGGACAGGGGGCGCGTGAAAAACTGTTTTTT
d_gene: .; j_gene: TRBJ2-3; v_gene: TRBV12-5; abundance: few; CDR3aa: CASGLVLGSGDTQYF; CDR3nt: TGTGCTAGTGGTTTGGTCCTTGGGTCAGGAGATACGCAGTATTTT
d_gene: .; j_gene: TRBJ1-1; v_gene: TRBV7-6; abundance: many; CDR3aa: CASSLARTATEAFF; CDR3nt: TGTGCCAGCAGCTTAGCGAGGACAGCCACTGAAGCTTTCTTT
d_gene: TRBD1; j_gene: TRBJ2-7; v_gene: TRBV20-1; abundance: .; CDR3aa: CSAFPSQGAVYEQYF; CDR3nt: TGCAGTGCTTTTCCTTCTCAGGGGGCGGTTTACGAGCAGTACTTC
d_gene: .; j_gene: TRBJ1-5; v_gene: TRBV6-1; abundance: .; CDR3aa: CASSLNKNQPQHF; CDR3nt: TGTGCCAGCAGTCTAAACAAGAATCAGCCCCAGCATTTT
d_gene: .; j_gene: TRBJ1-1; v_gene: TRBV18; abundance: few; CDR3aa: CASSPSSSLNTEAFF; CDR3nt: TGTGCCAGCTCACCATCGTCCTCTTTGAACACTGAAGCTTTCTTT
d_gene: .; j_gene: TRBJ2-3; v_gene: TRBV7-2; abundance: many; CDR3aa: CASSLDQRSTDTQYF; CDR3nt: TGTGCCAGCAGCTTAGATCAGCGGAGCACAGATACGCAGTATTTT
d_gene: .; j_gene: TRBJ1-2; v_gene: TRBV2; abundance: .; CDR3aa: CASSSGVTNYGYTF; CDR3nt: TGTGCCAGCAGTTCAGGGGTCACTAACTATGGCTACACCTTC
d_gene: .; j_gene: TRBJ1-2; v_gene: TRBV7-8; abundance: many; CDR3aa: CASSFSENYGYTF; CDR3nt: TGTGCCAGCAGCTTCTCCGAAAACTATGGCTACACCTTC
d_gene: .; j_gene: TRBJ2-7; v_gene: TRBV12-3/TRBV12-4; abundance: .; CDR3aa: CASSATRYEQYF; CDR3nt: TGTGCCAGCAGTGCAACACGCTACGAGCAGTACTTC
d_gene: .; j_gene: TRBJ2-7; v_gene: TRBV5-6; abundance: .; CDR3aa: CASSLDWAGNYEQYF; CDR3nt: TGTGCCAGCAGCTTGGATTGGGCAGGGAACTACGAGCAGTACTTC
d_gene: TRBD2; j_gene: TRBJ2-3; v_gene: TRBV6-5; abundance: .; CDR3aa: CASTPSGGTDTQYF; CDR3nt: TGTGCCAGCACCCCTAGCGGGGGGACAGATACGCAGTATTTT
d_gene: .; j_gene: TRBJ1-1; v_gene: TRBV15; abundance: .; CDR3aa: CATSRDIGGTTAFF; CDR3nt: TGTGCCACCAGCAGAGATATCGGGGGGACGACAGCTTTCTTT
d_gene: TRBD1; j_gene: TRBJ1-5; v_gene: TRBV19; abundance: few; CDR3aa: CASSIQTGGNQPQHF; CDR3nt: TGTGCCAGTAGTATCCAGACAGGGGGAAATCAGCCCCAGCATTTT
d_gene: .; j_gene: TRBJ2-4; v_gene: TRBV2; abundance: few; CDR3aa: CASSDGDFGSTVAKNIQYF; CDR3nt: TGTGCCAGCAGTGACGGGGACTTCGGGTCTACAGTAGCCAAAAACATTCAGTACTTC
d_gene: .; j_gene: TRBJ1-6; v_gene: TRBV7-2; abundance: many; CDR3aa: CASSLYSGRAYNSPLHF; CDR3nt: TGTGCCAGCAGCCTCTATAGCGGCAGGGCCTATAATTCACCCCTCCACTTT
d_gene: .; j_gene: TRBJ1-6; v_gene: TRBV27; abundance: few; CDR3aa: CASSLSLAGAVDSPLHF; CDR3nt: TGTGCCAGCAGTTTATCCCTTGCGGGGGCGGTGGATTCACCCCTCCACTTT
d_gene: .; j_gene: TRBJ2-1; v_gene: TRBV20-1; abundance: .; CDR3aa: CSAREYGSSYNEQFF; CDR3nt: TGCAGTGCTAGAGAGTACGGAAGCTCCTACAATGAGCAGTTCTTC
d_gene: .; j_gene: TRBJ2-7; v_gene: TRBV7-6; abundance: few; CDR3aa: CASTARDGPYEQYF; CDR3nt: TGTGCCAGCACCGCGAGGGACGGTCCCTACGAGCAGTACTTC
d_gene: .; j_gene: TRBJ2-1; v_gene: TRBV7-2; abundance: many; CDR3aa: CASSLDSSRTRKQFF; CDR3nt: TGTGCCAGCAGCTTAGACTCTAGTCGGACCAGGAAGCAGTTCTTC
d_gene: .; j_gene: TRBJ1-2; v_gene: TRBV29-1; abundance: .; CDR3aa: CSVESSANYGYTF; CDR3nt: TGCAGCGTTGAAAGCAGTGCTAACTATGGCTACACCTTC
d_gene: .; j_gene: TRBJ2-5; v_gene: TRBV4-3; abundance: many; CDR3aa: CASSQDYGLEETQYF; CDR3nt: TGCGCCAGCAGCCAAGATTACGGACTCGAAGAGACCCAGTACTTC